The source of this T cell receptor (beta chain) is a study of regulatory T cells in long-lasting Graves disease. Regarding this clonotype: Its antigen is unidentified.

Building the TCR beta libraries relied on iRepertoire HTBI primers, and CDR3 regions underwent Arm-PCR. One entry per CDR3 protein, called by TCRdb with MiXCR from the multiplex PCR reads. The top ten hold approximately 26% of the sample, which has about 420,000 distinct CDR3 sequences, about a quarter seen once. Study conclusions and caveats: Segments TRBV28, TRBJ1-2 and TRBJ2-5 showed preferential usage in persistent disease. The persistent group shared 2,700 or so public clonotypes, more than the approximately 970 shared by new patients.

The sample's time point: persistent/refractory GD, antithyroid drugs over 5 years with positive TRAb. After RNA was extracted from PBMCs, the TCR library was made from it. Diagnoses of Graves' disease were made by American Thyroid Association guidelines. Trimming at V came to 0 bases and at J to 3 bases, leaving 5 bases not matched to a gene. The germline gives CDR1 GTSNPN, CDR2 SVGIG (reference sequence). This CDR3 contains 14 residues. The receptor was isolated from a female donor with Graves disease. The sample was peripheral blood mononuclear cells (PBMCs), taken when the disease was refractory, from a patient treated with antithyroid drugs. V and J are TRBV30 and TRBJ2-7; TRBD2 matches at 7 bases. The CDR3 loop reads CAWSVHGGSYEQYF. As DNA, the CDR3 is TGTGCCTGGAGTGTACACGGCGGGAGCTACGAGCAGTACTTC.